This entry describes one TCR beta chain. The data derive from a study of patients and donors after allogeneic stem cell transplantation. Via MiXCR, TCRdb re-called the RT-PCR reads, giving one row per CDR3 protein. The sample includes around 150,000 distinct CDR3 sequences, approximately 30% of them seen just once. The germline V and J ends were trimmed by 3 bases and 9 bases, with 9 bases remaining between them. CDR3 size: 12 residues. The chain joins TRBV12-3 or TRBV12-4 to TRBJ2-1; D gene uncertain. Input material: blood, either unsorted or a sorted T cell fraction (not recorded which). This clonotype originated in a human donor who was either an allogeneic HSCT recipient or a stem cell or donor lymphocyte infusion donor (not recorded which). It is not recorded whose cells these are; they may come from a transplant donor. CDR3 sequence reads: CASSFGPGEQFF. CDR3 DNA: TGTGCCAGCAGTTTTGGGCCTGGTGAGCAGTTCTTC.